The 5 T cell receptor beta chains below were found in one sample sequenced in a study of T cells after yellow fever vaccination. Each CDR3 protein is one row after TCRdb ran MiXCR on the 5' RACE reads. Of around 25,000 distinct CDR3 sequences listed, roughly 3.3% are singletons. Specimen: PBMCs, either bulk or a sorted T-cell subset (CD4+, CD8+, memory, or dextramer-sorted; not recorded which), collected approximately 47 days after the first yellow fever vaccination. The receptors shown here come from a young man who received the YFV17D yellow fever vaccine.

Ten or more counts support this clonotype. The chain employs TRBV5-1 and TRBJ2-7, with no clear D. From germline, CDR1 is SGHRS and CDR2 YFSETQ. Trimming stripped 10 bases from V and 7 bases from J, with 21 bases between. The CDR3 has 13 residues. DNA for the CDR3: TGCGCCGGAAAGGTCCTCCGAGGATATGAGCAGTACGTC. Translating it yields CAGKVLRGYEQYV.

In this sample, this clonotype turned up many times. The genes are TRBV7-1 and TRBJ2-1; 8 bases fit TRBD2. TRBV7-1 has ORF status, its function being uncertain. The CDR3 runs 22 residues. The junction had 22 bases not matched to a gene; V was cut back by 3 bases and J by 0 bases. CDR3 nucleotide sequence: TGTGCCAGCAGCTCCAGACAGGCAAGTCTAGCGGGTTCACGGGCCTCCTACAATGAGCAGTTCTTC. Its translation is CASSSRQASLAGSRASYNEQFF.

This clonotype came up many times. The chain uses TRBV11-2 and TRBJ1-1; D not certain. This CDR3 spans 13 amino acids. V was pared by 4 bases and J by 11 bases, with 17 bases between. From germline, CDR1 is SGHAT and CDR2 FQNNGV. The CDR3 DNA sequence: TGTGCCAGCAGCTCCAGACCGAACCCGGTGGCTTTCTTT. Translated: CASSSRPNPVAFF. Drawing the rest from reference TRBV11-2 and TRBJ1-1, the complete variable domain is EAGVAQSPRYKIIEKRQSVAFWCNPISGHATLYWYQQILGQGPKLLIQFQNNGVVDDSQLPKDRFSAERLKGVDSTLKIQPAKLEDSAVYLCASSSRPNPVAFFGQGTRLTVV.

The gene calls are TRBV4-2 and TRBJ2-3, with 10 bases identical to TRBD2. Germline V gene data show CDR1 as LGHNA and CDR2 as YNFKEQ. This CDR3 is built from 17 residues. V lost 6 bases and J lost 6; bases outside the gene matches: 15. The CDR3 DNA is TGTGCCAGCAGGAACACTGTTGGTAGCGGGGGGCGGGATACGCAGTATTTT. Encoded protein: CASRNTVGSGGRDTQYF.

This clonotype was seen many times. This chain links TRBV7-2 with TRBJ1-5, with a tentative D call TRBD1 (5 bases). The V and J ends lost 4 bases and 5 bases respectively, with 12 bases between them. The CDR3 has 14 residues. Germline V gives CDR1 SGHTA, CDR2 FQGNSA. In nucleotides, the CDR3 is TGTGCCAGCAGCTCGAAGAGGGGCTATCAGCCCCAGCATTTT. Its protein product is CASSSKRGYQPQHF.